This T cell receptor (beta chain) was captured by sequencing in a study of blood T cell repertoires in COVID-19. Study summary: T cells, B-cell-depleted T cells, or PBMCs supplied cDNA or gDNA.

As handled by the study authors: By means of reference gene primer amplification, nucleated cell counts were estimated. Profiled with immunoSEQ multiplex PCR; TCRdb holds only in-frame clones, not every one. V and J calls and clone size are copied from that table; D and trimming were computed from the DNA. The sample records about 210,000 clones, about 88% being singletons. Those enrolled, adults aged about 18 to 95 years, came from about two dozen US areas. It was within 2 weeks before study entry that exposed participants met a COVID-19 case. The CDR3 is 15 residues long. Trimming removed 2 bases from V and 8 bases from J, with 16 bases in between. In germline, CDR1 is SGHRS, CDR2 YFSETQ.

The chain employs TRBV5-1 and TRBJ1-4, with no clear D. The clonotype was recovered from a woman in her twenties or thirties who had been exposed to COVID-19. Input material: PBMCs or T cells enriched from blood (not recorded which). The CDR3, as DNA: TGCGCCAGCAGCTTAACGCCCTCAACCCGGGAAAAACTGTTTTTT. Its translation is CASSLTPSTREKLFF.